Below, 26 T cell receptor beta chains from the same sample are listed, as sequenced in a study of memory CD4+ T cells and cytomegalovirus serostatus. The sort gate was single viable CD3+CD4+CD8-CD45RO+ cells for memory CD4+ T cells. Using immunoSEQ multiplex PCR, the repertoire was profiled, and TCRdb retains in-frame clones only, with some absent. The sample shows 40,000 to 55,000 clones, roughly 78% of them seen only once. Sequenced sample: memory CD4+ T cells from blood. The receptors originated from an adult in good health and CMV-seronegative.

The chain recombines TRBV14 with TRBJ2-3, with D unclear. V dropped 4 bases and J dropped 5 bases, with 4 bases sitting between them. Germline CDR1 is SGHDN and CDR2 is FVKESK. CDR3 length: 11 amino acids. The CDR3 coding sequence is TGTGCCAGCAGCCTGTTAGATACGCAGTATTTT. Its protein is CASSLLDTQYF.

The chain links TRBV19 to TRBJ2-3; D remains ambiguous. Trimming removed 2 bases at V and 2 bases at J, with 5 bases between. The CDR3 consists of 13 residues. The V gene's germline CDR1 is LNHDA and CDR2 SQIVND (reference sequence). The CDR3 DNA reads TGTGCCAGTAGTATATCATTCACAGATACGCAGTATTTT. This sequence encodes CASSISFTDTQYF. Together with reference TRBV19 and TRBJ2-3, the CDR3 gives the full variable domain: DGGITQSPKYLFRKEGQNVTLSCEQNLNHDAMYWYRQDPGQGLRLIYYSQIVNDFQKGDIAEGYSVSREKKESFPLTVTSAQKNPTAFYLCASSISFTDTQYFGPGTRLTVL.

V is TRBV29-1 and J is TRBJ2-3; TRBD2 is a possible D gene (5 bases). CDR3 length: 12 amino acids. V dropped 4 bases and J dropped 0 bases, with 5 bases sitting between them. Germline-derived CDR1 and CDR2 are SQVTM and ANQGSEA. CDR3 protein: CSVGGSTDTQYF. Here the CDR3 DNA reads TGCAGCGTTGGCGGGAGCACAGATACGCAGTATTTT.

The chain combines TRBV30 with TRBJ2-7; 9 positions agree with TRBD1. J gave up 2 bases and V 5 bases, and 1 base lay outside the gene matches. Germline CDR1 GTSNPN, CDR2 SVGIG (reference sequence). The CDR3 has 12 residues. DNA of the CDR3: TGTGCCTGGGGGGACAGGGCCTACGAGCAGTACTTC. Its protein product is CAWGDRAYEQYF.

The V and J genes are TRBV28 and TRBJ2-7; no clear D gene. Trimming pared 7 bases from V and 0 bases from J, leaving 10 bases between. Germline V gene data show CDR1 as MDHEN and CDR2 as SYDVKM. This CDR3 region has 13 residues. CDR3 bases: TGTGCCAGCACAAGGACGGACTCCTACGAGCAGTACTTC. This translates into CASTRTDSYEQYF.

The V and J genes are TRBV10-2 and TRBJ2-2, with TRBD2 identical over 9 bases. The V and J ends lost 8 bases and 6 bases, in that order; junction bases with no gene match: 10. The germline V gene encodes CDR1 WSHSY and CDR2 SAAADI. The CDR3 has 15 residues. Here the CDR3 reads CASGDSGRVAGELFF. CDR3 DNA: TGCGCCAGCGGAGATAGCGGGAGAGTGGCCGGGGAGCTGTTTTTT.

The chain uses TRBV5-1 and TRBJ2-7, with D tentatively TRBD1 or TRBD2 (6 bases each). The V and J ends lost 3 bases and 3 bases respectively, with 16 bases between them. The CDR3 contains 15 residues. CDR1 is SGHRS and CDR2 is YFSETQ in the germline V gene. CDR3 nucleotide sequence: TGCGCCAGCAGCTGGGACTCTACACAGGGCTACGAGCAGTACTTC. This encodes CASSWDSTQGYEQYF.

This clone was detected only once. The chain has TRBV9 and TRBJ2-3; possible D gene TRBD2, 5 bases. The V and J ends lost 2 bases and 1 base respectively, with 8 bases between them. This CDR3 is built from 14 residues. Germline V gene lookup returns CDR1 SGDLS and CDR2 YYNGEE. Written as DNA, the CDR3 is TGTGCCAGCAGCGTGGGAGTCCGCACAGATACGCAGTATTTT. It translates to CASSVGVRTDTQYF.

The chain is built from TRBV7-9 and TRBJ2-3, with D tentatively TRBD2 (6 bases). CDR1 and CDR2 (germline): SEHNR, FQNEAQ (reference sequence). Between the trimmed V and J ends, which lost 5 bases and 3 bases, there was a span of 15 bases. The CDR3 has 15 amino acids. Here the CDR3 DNA reads TGTGCCAGCAGCCTGAGGGTAGGACTAACAGATACGCAGTATTTT. It translates to CASSLRVGLTDTQYF.

V usage is TRBV10-3 and J usage is TRBJ2-5; 14 bases map to TRBD2. CDR3 length equals 16 residues. V was clipped by 10 bases and J by 2 bases; unmatched bases: 9. Germline V gene lookup returns CDR1 ENHRY and CDR2 SYGVKD. The CDR3, as DNA: TGTGCCACCGGGACTAGCGGGAGATCCCCTCAAGAGACCCAGTACTTC. It translates to CATGTSGRSPQETQYF.

The V gene is TRBV18, the J gene TRBJ2-7; the match to TRBD2 covers 11 bases. Losses at the gene ends were 8 bases for V and 7 bases for J; bases not matched to a gene: 10. Germline CDR1 is KGHSH and CDR2 is LQKENI. The CDR3 has 14 amino acids. The CDR3 DNA reads as TGTGCCAGCCGAAAGACTAGCGGGACGAGTGAGCAGTACTTC. This translates into CASRKTSGTSEQYF.

Only one count was recorded for this clone. The chain recombines TRBV29-1 with TRBJ2-7, with 9 bases fitting TRBD1. This CDR3 is built from 14 residues. Trimming removed 5 bases from V and 0 bases from J; junction bases left unmatched: 5. CDR1 is SQVTM and CDR2 is ANQGSEA in the germline V gene. The CDR3 DNA sequence: TGCAGCGTTATAGGGACAGGGAGCTCCTACGAGCAGTACTTC. As protein: CSVIGTGSSYEQYF.

V is TRBV7-8 and J is TRBJ1-5; 8 positions match TRBD1. This CDR3 is built from 17 residues. Germline CDR1 is SGHVS and CDR2 is FQNEAQ. V lost 5 bases to trimming and J lost 1 base; unmatched junction nucleotides: 10. The CDR3 DNA reads as TGTGCCAGCAGCCAGGGACAGGCATTGGGAAGCAATCAGCCCCAGCATTTT. Amino acids: CASSQGQALGSNQPQHF. The entire variable domain, with the rest obtained from reference TRBV7-8 and TRBJ1-5, is as follows: GAGVSQSPRYKVAKRGQDVALRCDPISGHVSLFWYQQALGQGPEFLTYFQNEAQLDKSGLPSDRFFAERPEGSVSTLKIQRTQQEDSAVYLCASSQGQALGSNQPQHFGDGTRLSIL.

This chain uses TRBV14 with TRBJ1-1; D is ambiguous. Germline assignment: CDR1 SGHDN and CDR2 FVKESK. This CDR3 region has 12 residues. Trimming removed 0 bases at V and 10 bases at J, with 9 bases between. The CDR3 DNA reads TGTGCCAGCAGCCAAGATAGGGTCGGAGCTTTCTTT. This codes for CASSQDRVGAFF.

V usage is TRBV7-6 and J usage is TRBJ2-7, with 7 nucleotides matching TRBD1. Germline V gives CDR1 SGHVS, CDR2 FNYEAQ. The CDR3 covers 13 residues. J lost 2 bases, V lost 6 bases, and 4 bases had no gene match. The CDR3 nucleotides read TGTGCCAGCAGGAATACAGGGGCCTACGAGCAGTACTTC. Its protein product is CASRNTGAYEQYF.

The chain is built from TRBV7-6 and TRBJ2-5; TRBD1 aligns across 9 bases. This CDR3 has 18 amino acids. Germline V gene lookup returns CDR1 SGHVS and CDR2 FNYEAQ. V shed 0 bases, J shed 4 bases, and the junction held 12 bases outside the gene matches. The CDR3 DNA sequence: TGTGCCAGCAGCTTAGCCCCCAATACGGGACAGGGACGAGAGACCCAGTACTTC. This translates into CASSLAPNTGQGRETQYF.

V is TRBV18 and J is TRBJ1-5, with D unclear. V was pared by 3 bases and J by 0 bases, with 9 bases between. CDR1 KGHSH and CDR2 LQKENI come from the germline V gene. The CDR3 totals 15 residues. CDR3 region: CASSPSENSNQPQHF. DNA for the CDR3: TGTGCCAGCTCACCCTCGGAGAATAGCAATCAGCCCCAGCATTTT.

J is TRBJ2-7 and V is TRBV25-1; D not certain. CDR3 length: 16 amino acids. The V gene lost 5 bases and the J gene lost 0 bases, with 17 bases spanning the gap. CDR1 and CDR2 from the germline V gene are MGHDK and SYGVNS. The DNA for the CDR3 is TGTGCCAGCAGTCCCGCCCCTGGGCATATCTCCTACGAGCAGTACTTC. Translated, it gives CASSPAPGHISYEQYF.

The V call is TRBV6-1, the J call TRBJ2-3, with D unclear. CDR3 size: 16 residues. The V gene's germline CDR1 is MNHNS and CDR2 SASEGT. V was cut by 1 base and J by 0 bases, with 11 bases left in between. CDR3 sequence: CASSEGVALSTDTQYF. The CDR3 DNA follows: TGTGCCAGCAGTGAAGGGGTAGCCTTGAGCACAGATACGCAGTATTTT.

This clone was seen a few times. The chain has TRBV27 and TRBJ1-2; D unresolved. Germline V gene sequence: CDR1 MNHEY, CDR2 SMNVEV (reference sequence). CDR3 size: 13 residues. The V end was cut by 4 bases, the J end by 8 bases, with 14 bases between. CDR3 sequence: CASSSDELLGYTF. CDR3 nucleotide sequence: TGTGCCAGCAGTTCGGACGAACTCCTAGGCTACACCTTC.

The chain carries TRBV18 and TRBJ1-1; D gene uncertain. The CDR3 contains 14 residues. CDR1 and CDR2 (germline): KGHSH, LQKENI. V shed 2 bases and J shed 1 base, with 8 bases lying between them. Here the CDR3 reads CASSPFRENTEAFF. The CDR3 nucleotides are TGTGCCAGCTCACCATTTCGGGAGAACACTGAAGCTTTCTTT.

This clone was seen a few times. This chain joins TRBV2 and TRBJ2-7; no clear D gene. Germline values: CDR1 SNHLY, CDR2 FYNNEI. V lost 8 bases to trimming and J lost 0 bases, with 8 bases between them. The CDR3 is 12 residues long. CDR3 sequence reads: CASQTNSYEQYF. The CDR3 coding sequence is TGTGCCAGCCAAACAAACTCCTACGAGCAGTACTTC.

The rearrangement links TRBV6-5 to TRBJ2-2, with unresolved D. This CDR3 is built from 11 residues. The germline CDR1 and CDR2 sequences are MNHEY and SVGAGI. The V end was cut by 6 bases, the J end by 5 bases, with 4 bases between. CDR3 nucleotides: TGTGCCAGCAGGGATACCGGGGAGCTGTTTTTT. Translation gives CASRDTGELFF.

A single count supports this clone. V and J are TRBV10-3 and TRBJ2-7, with 7 bases aligning to TRBD2. V dropped 6 bases and J dropped 7; count of bases not matched to a gene: 15. The CDR3 is 15 amino acids. Germline loops: CDR1 ENHRY, CDR2 SYGVKD. The CDR3 sequence is CAIRVGPAGVEEQYF. The CDR3 nucleotides read TGTGCCATCAGAGTCGGGCCGGCGGGGGTGGAGGAGCAGTACTTC.

Notes on this clone: A junction end diverges from the germline sequence, so it may reflect a read error. The chain couples TRBV5-6 to TRBJ1-5, with D unclear. Germline V CDR1 and CDR2: SGHDT, YYEEEE. The CDR3 extends over 16 amino acids. Written as DNA, the CDR3 is TGTGCCAGCAGCTTGGCCACACTAAATAGCAATCGGCCCCAGCATTTT. Translating gives CASSLATLNSNRPQHF.

The genes are TRBV2 and TRBJ1-3; 8 bases line up with TRBD1. Germline lookup yields CDR1 SNHLY and CDR2 FYNNEI. CDR3 length: 14 residues. J lost 9 bases, V lost 6 bases, and 10 bases had no gene match. The chain's CDR3 is CASRRTGSLATIYF. CDR3 coding DNA: TGTGCCAGCAGGAGGACAGGGAGCCTGGCCACCATATATTTT. Together with reference TRBV2 and TRBJ1-3, the CDR3 gives the full variable domain: EPEVTQTPSHQVTQMGQEVILRCVPISNHLYFYWYRQILGQKVEFLVSFYNNEISEKSEIFDDQFSVERPDGSNFTLKIRSTKLEDSAMYFCASRRTGSLATIYFGEGSWLTVV.